The clone carrying this T cell receptor (beta chain) has at least ten counts. The germline CDR1 and CDR2 sequences are MNHEY and SMNVEV (reference sequence). The CDR3 covers 14 residues. V shed 5 bases and J shed 7 bases, with 17 bases lying between them. This sample is part of a study of T cells in Graves' hyperthyroidism and ophthalmopathy. It was uncontrolled infection, other autoimmune disease, pregnancy or lactation that excluded patients. Amplified regions were TCR beta CDR3 sequences from RNA transcripts. RT-PCR in the first round (using the HTBI primer set) targeted the TCR CDR3. TCRdb used MiXCR to reprocess the multiplex PCR reads, holding one entry per CDR3 protein. Found here are 550,000 to 800,000 distinct CDR3 sequences, roughly 17% of them singletons; the top ten hold around a sixth.

What was sequenced was blood. The sequence came from a man aged 45-65 years with Graves' hyperthyroidism. V usage is TRBV27 and J usage is TRBJ1-2; TRBD1 is a possible D gene (5 bases). The CDR3 loop reads CASSLGTPAPGYTF. The CDR3 DNA reads TGTGCCAGCAGTCTTGGGACGCCGGCCCCTGGCTACACCTTC.